This T cell receptor (beta chain) was obtained from a study of blood T cell repertoires in COVID-19. Across the study: The origin of the acute and convalescent COVID-19 samples was the United States, Italy and Spain.

V lost 8 bases to trimming and J lost 3 bases; unmatched junction nucleotides: 8. This CDR3 has 15 amino acids. Germline V gene lookup returns CDR1 MNHEY and CDR2 SMNVEV (reference sequence). Patients of the Seattle cohort, enrolled during active infection, were followed longitudinally. Libraries were prepared by immunoSEQ multiplex PCR; TCRdb keeps only in-frame clonotypes and omits some of them. The top ten clones hold about 2.2% of a sample with fewer than 300,000 clones, roughly nine tenths of them seen once. This clonotype was sampled from a woman under 40 with COVID-19, enrolled during active disease. Sequences were obtained from peripheral blood. The chain has TRBV27 and TRBJ1-2, with 11 bases identical to TRBD1. CDR3 nucleotide sequence: TGTGCCAGCTCGACGGACAGGGGGCGTCACTATGGCTACACCTTC. It is translated as CASSTDRGRHYGYTF.